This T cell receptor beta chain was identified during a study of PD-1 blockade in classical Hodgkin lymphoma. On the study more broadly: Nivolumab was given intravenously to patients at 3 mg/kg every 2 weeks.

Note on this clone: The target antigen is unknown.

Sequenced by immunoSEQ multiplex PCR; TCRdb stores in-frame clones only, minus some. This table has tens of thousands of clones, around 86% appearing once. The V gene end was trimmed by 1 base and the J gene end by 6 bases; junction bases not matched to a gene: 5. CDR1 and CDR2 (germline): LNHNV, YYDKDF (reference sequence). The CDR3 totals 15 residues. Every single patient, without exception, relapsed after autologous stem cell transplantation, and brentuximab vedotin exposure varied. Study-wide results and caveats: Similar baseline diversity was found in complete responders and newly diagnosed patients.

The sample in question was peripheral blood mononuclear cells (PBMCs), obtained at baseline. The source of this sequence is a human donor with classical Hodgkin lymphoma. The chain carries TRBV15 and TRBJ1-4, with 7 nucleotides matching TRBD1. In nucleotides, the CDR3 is TGTGCCACCAGCAGAGGGGACGGGACAGATGAAAAACTGTTTTTT. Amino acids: CATSRGDGTDEKLFF.